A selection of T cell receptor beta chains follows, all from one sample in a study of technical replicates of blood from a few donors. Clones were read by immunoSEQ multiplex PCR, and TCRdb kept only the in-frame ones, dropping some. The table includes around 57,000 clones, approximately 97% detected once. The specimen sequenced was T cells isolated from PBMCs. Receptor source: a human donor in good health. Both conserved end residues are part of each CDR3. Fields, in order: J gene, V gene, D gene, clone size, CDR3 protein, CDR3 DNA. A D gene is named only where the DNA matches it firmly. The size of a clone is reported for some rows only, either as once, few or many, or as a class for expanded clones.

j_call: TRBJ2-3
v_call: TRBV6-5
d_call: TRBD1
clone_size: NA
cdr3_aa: CASSRGTGADTQYF
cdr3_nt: TGTGCCAGCAGCCGAGGGACAGGAGCGGATACGCAGTATTTT

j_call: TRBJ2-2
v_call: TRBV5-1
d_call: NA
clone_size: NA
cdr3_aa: CASSPEGTAGGELFF
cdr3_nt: TGCGCCAGCAGCCCGGAGGGGACAGCCGGCGGGGAGCTGTTTTTT

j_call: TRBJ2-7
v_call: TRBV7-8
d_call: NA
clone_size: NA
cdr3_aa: CATGLRRTVNEQYF
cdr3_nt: TGTGCCACTGGACTGAGAAGGACAGTTAACGAGCAGTACTTC

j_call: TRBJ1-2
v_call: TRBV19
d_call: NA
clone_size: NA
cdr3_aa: CASSNWTEYGYTF
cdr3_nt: TGTGCCAGTAGTAACTGGACAGAGTATGGCTACACCTTC

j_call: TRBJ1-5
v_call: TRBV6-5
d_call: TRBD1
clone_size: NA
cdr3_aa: CASSYSTGWEPQHF
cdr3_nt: TGTGCCAGCAGTTACTCGACAGGGTGGGAGCCCCAGCATTTT

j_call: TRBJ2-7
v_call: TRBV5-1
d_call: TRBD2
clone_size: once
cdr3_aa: CASSLGRGLDKFSYEQYF
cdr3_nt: TGCGCCAGCAGCTTGGGCAGGGGACTAGATAAATTCTCCTACGAGCAGTACTTC

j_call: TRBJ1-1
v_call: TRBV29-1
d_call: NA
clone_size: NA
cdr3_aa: CSVAGRFTEAFF
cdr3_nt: TGCAGCGTTGCCGGGAGGTTCACTGAAGCTTTCTTT

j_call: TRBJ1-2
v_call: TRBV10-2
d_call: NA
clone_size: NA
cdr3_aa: CASSLDRDGYTF
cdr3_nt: TGCGCCAGCAGTTTGGACAGAGATGGCTACACCTTC

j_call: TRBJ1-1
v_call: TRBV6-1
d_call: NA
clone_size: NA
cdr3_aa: CASSLRVSNTEAFF
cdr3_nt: TGTGCCAGCAGCTTGCGGGTCTCGAACACTGAAGCTTTCTTT

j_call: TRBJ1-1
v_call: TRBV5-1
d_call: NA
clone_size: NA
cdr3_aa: CASSPTGWSGEAFF
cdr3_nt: TGCGCCAGCAGCCCAACAGGGTGGTCGGGTGAAGCTTTCTTT

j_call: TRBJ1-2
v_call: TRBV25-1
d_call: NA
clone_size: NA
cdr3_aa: CASSAANPQGYTF
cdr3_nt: TGTGCCAGCAGTGCTGCGAATCCACAGGGCTACACCTTC

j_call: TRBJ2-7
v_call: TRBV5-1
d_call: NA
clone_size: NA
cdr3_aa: CASAGGYEQYF
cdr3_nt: TGCGCCAGCGCAGGAGGTTACGAGCAGTACTTC

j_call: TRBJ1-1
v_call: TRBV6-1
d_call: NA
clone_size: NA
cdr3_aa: CASSEDITHTEAFF
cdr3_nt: TGTGCCAGCAGTGAAGACATTACCCACACTGAAGCTTTCTTT

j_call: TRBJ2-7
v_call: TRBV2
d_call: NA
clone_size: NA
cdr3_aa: CASSPVGDEQYF
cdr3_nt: TGTGCCAGCAGCCCGGTAGGGGATGAGCAGTACTTC

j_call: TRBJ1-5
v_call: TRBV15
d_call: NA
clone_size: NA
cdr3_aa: CATSRGGGNQPQHF
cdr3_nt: TGTGCCACCAGCAGAGGAGGTGGCAATCAGCCCCAGCATTTT

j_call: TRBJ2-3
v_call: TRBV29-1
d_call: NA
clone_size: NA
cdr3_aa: CSVEGSGLSDTQYF
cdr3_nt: TGCAGCGTTGAAGGGTCAGGGTTATCAGATACGCAGTATTTT

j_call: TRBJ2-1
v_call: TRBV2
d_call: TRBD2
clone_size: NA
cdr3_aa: CAILSGTRTYNEQFF
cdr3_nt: TGTGCCATCTTATCCGGGACTAGGACGTACAATGAGCAGTTCTTC

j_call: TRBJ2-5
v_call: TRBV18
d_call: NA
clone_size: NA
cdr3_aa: CASSETRETQYF
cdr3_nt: TGTGCCAGCTCAGAAACCCGGGAGACCCAGTACTTC

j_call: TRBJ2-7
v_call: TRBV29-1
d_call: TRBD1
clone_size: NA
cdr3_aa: CSVRGQGAYEQYF
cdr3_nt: TGCAGCGTCAGAGGACAGGGGGCCTACGAGCAGTACTTC

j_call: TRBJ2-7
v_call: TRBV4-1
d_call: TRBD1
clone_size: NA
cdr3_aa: CASSQGRQGRKEQYF
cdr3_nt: TGCGCCAGCAGCCAGGGACGACAGGGACGTAAAGAGCAGTACTTC

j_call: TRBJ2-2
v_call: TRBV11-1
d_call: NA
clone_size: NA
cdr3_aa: CASSGKQGQTNTGELFF
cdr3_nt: TGTGCCAGCAGCGGAAAACAGGGCCAGACGAACACCGGGGAGCTGTTTTTT

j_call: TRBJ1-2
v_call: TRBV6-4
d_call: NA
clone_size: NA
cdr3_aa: CASSDSPRGTYGYTF
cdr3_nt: TGTGCCAGCAGTGACTCCCCGCGGGGGACCTATGGCTACACCTTC

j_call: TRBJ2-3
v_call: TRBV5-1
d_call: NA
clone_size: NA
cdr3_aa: CASSLDQGTDTQYF
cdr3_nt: TGCGCCAGCAGCTTGGATCAGGGTACAGATACGCAGTATTTT

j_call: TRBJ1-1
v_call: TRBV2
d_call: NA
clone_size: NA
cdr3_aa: CASSSGQYTEAFF
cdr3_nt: TGTGCCAGCAGCTCTGGACAGTACACTGAAGCTTTCTTT

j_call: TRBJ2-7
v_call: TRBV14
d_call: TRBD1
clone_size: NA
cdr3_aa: CASSYGTGSYEQYF
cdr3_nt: TGTGCCAGCAGCTACGGGACAGGCTCCTACGAGCAGTACTTC

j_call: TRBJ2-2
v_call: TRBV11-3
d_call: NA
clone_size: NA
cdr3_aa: CASSVTGRPYTGELFF
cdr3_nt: TGTGCCAGCAGCGTTACAGGACGACCATACACCGGGGAGCTGTTTTTT

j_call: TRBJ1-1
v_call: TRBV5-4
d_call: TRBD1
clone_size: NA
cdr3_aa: CASSPGGQPNTEAFF
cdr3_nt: TGTGCCAGCAGCCCCGGGGGACAGCCGAACACTGAAGCTTTCTTT

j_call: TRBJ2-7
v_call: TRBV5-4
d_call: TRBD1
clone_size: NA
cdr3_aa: CASSLGTGKQYF
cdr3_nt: TGTGCCAGCAGCTTGGGGACAGGGAAGCAGTACTTC

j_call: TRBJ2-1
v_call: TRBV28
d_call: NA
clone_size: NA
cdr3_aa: CASSLGLANEQFF
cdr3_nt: TGTGCCAGCAGTTTAGGGCTAGCCAATGAGCAGTTCTTC

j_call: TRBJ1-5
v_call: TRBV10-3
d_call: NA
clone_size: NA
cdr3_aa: CAISERDRKNQPQHF
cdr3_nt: TGTGCCATCAGTGAGCGCGACAGAAAGAATCAGCCCCAGCATTTT

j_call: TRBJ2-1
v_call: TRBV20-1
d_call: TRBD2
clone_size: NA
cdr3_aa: CSAGRDEQFF
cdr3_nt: TGCAGTGCGGGGAGGGATGAGCAGTTCTTC

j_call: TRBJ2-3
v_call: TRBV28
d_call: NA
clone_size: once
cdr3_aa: CASSLRDFTDTQYF
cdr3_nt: TGTGCCAGCAGTTTACGGGACTTCACAGATACGCAGTATTTT

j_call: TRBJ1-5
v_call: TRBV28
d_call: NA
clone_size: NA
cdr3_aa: CASSPTVSGQPQHF
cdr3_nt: TGTGCCAGCAGTCCTACAGTGTCGGGGCAGCCCCAGCATTTT

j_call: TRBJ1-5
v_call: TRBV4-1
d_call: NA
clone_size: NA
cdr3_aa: CASSQGREGQPQHF
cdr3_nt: TGCGCCAGCAGCCAAGGCCGGGAGGGTCAGCCCCAGCATTTT

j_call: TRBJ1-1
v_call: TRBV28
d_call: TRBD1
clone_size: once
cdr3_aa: CASNYRGGNTEAFF
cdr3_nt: TGTGCCAGCAACTACAGGGGAGGGAACACTGAAGCTTTCTTT

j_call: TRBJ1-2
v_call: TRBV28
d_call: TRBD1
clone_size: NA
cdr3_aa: CASSWTGGFNYGYTF
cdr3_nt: TGTGCCAGCAGTTGGACAGGGGGGTTCAACTATGGCTACACCTTC

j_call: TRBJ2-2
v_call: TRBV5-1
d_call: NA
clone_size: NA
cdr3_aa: CASSLGSGVDGELFF
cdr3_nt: TGCGCCAGCAGCTTGGGGTCAGGTGTTGACGGGGAGCTGTTTTTT

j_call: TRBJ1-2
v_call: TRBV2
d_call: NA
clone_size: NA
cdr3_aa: CASNDRMNGYTF
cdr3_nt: TGTGCCAGCAACGACAGGATGAATGGCTACACCTTC

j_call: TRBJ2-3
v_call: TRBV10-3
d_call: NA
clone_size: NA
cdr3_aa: CAINPAERTDTQYF
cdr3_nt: TGTGCCATCAATCCGGCGGAACGCACAGATACGCAGTATTTT

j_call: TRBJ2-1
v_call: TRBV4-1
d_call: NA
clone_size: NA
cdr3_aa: CASSRLVDAYNEQFF
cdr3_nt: TGCGCCAGCAGCCGGCTGGTTGATGCCTACAATGAGCAGTTCTTC

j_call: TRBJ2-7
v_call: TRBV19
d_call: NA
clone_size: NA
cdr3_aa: CATALSTGFREQYF
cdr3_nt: TGTGCCACCGCATTATCCACAGGTTTTCGGGAGCAGTACTTC

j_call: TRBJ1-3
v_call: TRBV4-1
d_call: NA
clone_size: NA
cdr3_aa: CASSQGTYRGGTGNTIYF
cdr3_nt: TGCGCCAGCAGCCAAGGGACCTACAGAGGAGGTACTGGAAACACCATATATTTT

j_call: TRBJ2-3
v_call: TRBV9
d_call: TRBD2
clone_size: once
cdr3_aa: CASSPRLGGGADTQYF
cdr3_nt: TGTGCCAGCAGCCCCCGCCTGGGCGGGGGGGCGGATACGCAGTATTTT

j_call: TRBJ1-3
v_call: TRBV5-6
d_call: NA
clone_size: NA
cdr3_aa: CASSGGYLTRNTIYF
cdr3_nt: TGTGCCAGCAGCGGAGGGTATTTAACCCGAAACACCATATATTTT

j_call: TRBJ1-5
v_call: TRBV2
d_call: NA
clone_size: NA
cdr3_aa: CASSSERGQFWRHF
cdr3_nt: TGTGCCAGCAGCAGCGAGAGAGGACAGTTTTGGCGTCATTTT